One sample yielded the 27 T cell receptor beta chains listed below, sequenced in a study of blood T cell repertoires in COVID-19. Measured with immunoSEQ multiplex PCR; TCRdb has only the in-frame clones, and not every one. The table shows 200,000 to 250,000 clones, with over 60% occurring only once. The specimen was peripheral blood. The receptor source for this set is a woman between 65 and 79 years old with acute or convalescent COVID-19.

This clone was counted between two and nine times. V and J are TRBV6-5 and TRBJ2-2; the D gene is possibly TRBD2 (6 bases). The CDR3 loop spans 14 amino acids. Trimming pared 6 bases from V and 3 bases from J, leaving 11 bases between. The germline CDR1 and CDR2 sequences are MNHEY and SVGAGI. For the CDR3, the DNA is TGTGCCAGCAGAAACGCGGGGTACACCGGGGAGCTGTTTTTT. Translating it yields CASRNAGYTGELFF.

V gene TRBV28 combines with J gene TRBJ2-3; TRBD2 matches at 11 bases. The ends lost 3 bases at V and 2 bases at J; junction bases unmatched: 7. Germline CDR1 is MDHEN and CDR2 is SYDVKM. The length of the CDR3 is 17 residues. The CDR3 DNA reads TGTGCCAGCAGTTTCTGGGCTAGCGGGAGGAACACAGATACGCAGTATTTT. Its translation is CASSFWASGRNTDTQYF.

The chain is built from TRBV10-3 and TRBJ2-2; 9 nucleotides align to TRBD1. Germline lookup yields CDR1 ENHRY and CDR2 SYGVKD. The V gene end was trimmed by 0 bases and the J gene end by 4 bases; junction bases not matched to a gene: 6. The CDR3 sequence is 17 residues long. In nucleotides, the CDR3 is TGTGCCATCAGTGAGTCCGGACAGGGGTCCGCCACCGGGGAGCTGTTTTTT. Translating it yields CAISESGQGSATGELFF.

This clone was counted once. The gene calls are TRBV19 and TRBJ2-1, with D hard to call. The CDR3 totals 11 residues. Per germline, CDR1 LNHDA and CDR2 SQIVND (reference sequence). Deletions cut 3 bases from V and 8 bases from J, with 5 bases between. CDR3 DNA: TGTGCCAGTAGTATTCGGGATGAGCAGTTCTTC. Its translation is CASSIRDEQFF. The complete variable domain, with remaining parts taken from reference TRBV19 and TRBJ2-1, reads DGGITQSPKYLFRKEGQNVTLSCEQNLNHDAMYWYRQDPGQGLRLIYYSQIVNDFQKGDIAEGYSVSREKKESFPLTVTSAQKNPTAFYLCASSIRDEQFFGPGTRLTVL.

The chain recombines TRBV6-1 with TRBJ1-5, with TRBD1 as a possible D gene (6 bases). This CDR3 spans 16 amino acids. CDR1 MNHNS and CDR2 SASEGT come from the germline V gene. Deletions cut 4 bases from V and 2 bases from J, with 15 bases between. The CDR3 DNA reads TGTGCCAGCAGTGCGGGGGGCGGTAGTGGCAATCAGCCCCAGCATTTT. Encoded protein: CASSAGGGSGNQPQHF.

The CDR3 coding sequence is TGTGCCATCAGATCGTACAGTTCCTTCTACGAGCAGTACTTC. This codes for CAIRSYSSFYEQYF. This chain links TRBV10-3 with TRBJ2-7; D gene ambiguous. With 6 bases removed from V and 3 bases from J, the gap between germline ends came to 15 bases. Looked up from germline, CDR1 is ENHRY and CDR2 is SYGVKD. The CDR3 covers 14 residues.

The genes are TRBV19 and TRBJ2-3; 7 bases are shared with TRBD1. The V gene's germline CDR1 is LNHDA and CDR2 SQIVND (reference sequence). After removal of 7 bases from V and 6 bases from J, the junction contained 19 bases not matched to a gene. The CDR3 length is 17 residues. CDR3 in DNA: TGTGCCAGTAAACAGGGGACGTTGGCCGGTGGAGGTGATACGCAGTATTTT. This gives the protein CASKQGTLAGGGDTQYF.

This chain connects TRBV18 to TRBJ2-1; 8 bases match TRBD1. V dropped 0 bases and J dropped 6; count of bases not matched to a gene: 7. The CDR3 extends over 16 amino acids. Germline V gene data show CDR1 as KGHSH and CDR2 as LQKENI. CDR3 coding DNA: TGTGCCAGCTCACCACCGATGAGACAGGGGTTCAATGAGCAGTTCTTC. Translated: CASSPPMRQGFNEQFF.

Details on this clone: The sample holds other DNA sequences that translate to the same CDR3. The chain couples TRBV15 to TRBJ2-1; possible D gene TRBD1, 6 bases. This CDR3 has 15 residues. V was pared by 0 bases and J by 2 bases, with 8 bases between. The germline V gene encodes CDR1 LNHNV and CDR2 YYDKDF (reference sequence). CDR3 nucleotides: TGTGCCACCAGCAGAGACAGGGGAACCTACAATGAGCAGTTCTTC. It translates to CATSRDRGTYNEQFF.

This CDR3 is CATSDSPGQGTNYGYTF. The CDR3 DNA sequence: TGTGCCACCAGTGATTCACCGGGACAGGGGACGAACTATGGCTACACCTTC. The chain is built from TRBV24-1 and TRBJ1-2; TRBD1 matches 10 bases. The CDR3 has 17 amino acids. V was pared by 2 bases and J by 2 bases, with 7 bases of the junction left unmatched. Germline loops: CDR1 KGHDR, CDR2 SFDVKD.

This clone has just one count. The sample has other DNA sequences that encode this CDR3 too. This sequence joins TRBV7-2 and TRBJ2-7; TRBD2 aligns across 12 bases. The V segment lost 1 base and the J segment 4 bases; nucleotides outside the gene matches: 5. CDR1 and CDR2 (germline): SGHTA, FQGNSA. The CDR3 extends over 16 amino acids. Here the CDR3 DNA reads TGTGCCAGCAGCTTAGAGGGGACTAGCGGGTCGTACGAGCAGTACTTC. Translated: CASSLEGTSGSYEQYF.

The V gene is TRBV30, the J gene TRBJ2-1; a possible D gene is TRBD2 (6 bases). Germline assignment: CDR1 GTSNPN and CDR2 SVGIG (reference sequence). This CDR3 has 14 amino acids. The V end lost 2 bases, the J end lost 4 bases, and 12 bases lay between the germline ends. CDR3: CAWSRLSGYNEQFF. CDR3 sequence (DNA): TGTGCCTGGAGTAGACTAAGCGGGTACAATGAGCAGTTCTTC.

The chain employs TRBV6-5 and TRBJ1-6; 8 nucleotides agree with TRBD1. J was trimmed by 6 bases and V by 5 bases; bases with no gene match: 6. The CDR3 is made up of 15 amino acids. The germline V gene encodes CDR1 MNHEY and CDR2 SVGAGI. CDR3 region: CASSPRGLGNSPLHF. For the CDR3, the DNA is TGTGCCAGCAGTCCCAGGGGGCTTGGTAATTCACCCCTCCACTTT.

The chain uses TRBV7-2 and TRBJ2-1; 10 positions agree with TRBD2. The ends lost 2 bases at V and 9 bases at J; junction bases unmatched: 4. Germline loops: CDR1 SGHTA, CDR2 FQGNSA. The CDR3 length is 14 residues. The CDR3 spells CASSLTGTSVEQFF. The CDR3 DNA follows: TGTGCCAGCAGCTTAACCGGGACTAGCGTTGAGCAGTTCTTC.

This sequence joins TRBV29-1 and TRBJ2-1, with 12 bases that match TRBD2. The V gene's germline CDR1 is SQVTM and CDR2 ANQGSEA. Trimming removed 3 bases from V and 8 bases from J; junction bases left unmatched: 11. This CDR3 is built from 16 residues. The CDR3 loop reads CSVDGLGTSGRDEQFF. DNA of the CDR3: TGCAGCGTTGATGGGCTCGGGACTAGCGGGCGGGATGAGCAGTTCTTC.

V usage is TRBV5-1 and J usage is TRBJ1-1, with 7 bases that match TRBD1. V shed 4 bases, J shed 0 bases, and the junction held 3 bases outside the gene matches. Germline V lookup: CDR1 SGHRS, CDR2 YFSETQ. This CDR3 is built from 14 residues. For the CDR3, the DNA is TGCGCCAGCAGCGGGACAGATATGAACACTGAAGCTTTCTTT. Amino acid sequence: CASSGTDMNTEAFF.

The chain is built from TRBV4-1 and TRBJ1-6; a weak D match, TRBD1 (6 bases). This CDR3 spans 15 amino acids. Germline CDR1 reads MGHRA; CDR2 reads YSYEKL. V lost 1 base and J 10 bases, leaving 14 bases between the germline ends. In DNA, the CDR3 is TGCGCCAGCAGCCAAGTTTTGGCAGGGGACTCACCCCTCCACTTT. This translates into CASSQVLAGDSPLHF.

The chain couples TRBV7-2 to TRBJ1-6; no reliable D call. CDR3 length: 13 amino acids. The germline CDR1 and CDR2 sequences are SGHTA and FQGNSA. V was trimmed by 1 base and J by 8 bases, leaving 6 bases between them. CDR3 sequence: CASSLDSYSPLHF. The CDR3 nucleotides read TGTGCCAGCAGCTTAGACAGTTATTCACCCCTCCACTTT. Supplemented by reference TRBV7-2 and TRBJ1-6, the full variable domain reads GAGVSQSPSNKVTEKGKDVELRCDPISGHTALYWYRQSLGQGLEFLIYFQGNSAPDKSGLPSDRFSAERTGGSVSTLTIQRTQQEDSAVYLCASSLDSYSPLHFGNGTRLTVT.

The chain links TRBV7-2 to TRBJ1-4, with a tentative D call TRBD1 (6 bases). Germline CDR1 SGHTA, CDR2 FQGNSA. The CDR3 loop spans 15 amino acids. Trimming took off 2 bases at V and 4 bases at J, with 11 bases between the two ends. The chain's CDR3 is CASSLRGTINEKLFF. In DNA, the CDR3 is TGTGCCAGCAGCTTAAGGGGGACCATTAATGAAAAACTGTTTTTT.

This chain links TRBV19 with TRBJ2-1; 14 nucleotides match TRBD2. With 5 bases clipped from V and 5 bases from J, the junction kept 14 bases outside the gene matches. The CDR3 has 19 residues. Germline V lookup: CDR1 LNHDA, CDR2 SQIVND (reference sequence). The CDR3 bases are TGTGCCAGTAGTGCCGGGACTAGCGGGAGAGGAAGCCTCCACAATGAGCAGTTCTTC. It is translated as CASSAGTSGRGSLHNEQFF.

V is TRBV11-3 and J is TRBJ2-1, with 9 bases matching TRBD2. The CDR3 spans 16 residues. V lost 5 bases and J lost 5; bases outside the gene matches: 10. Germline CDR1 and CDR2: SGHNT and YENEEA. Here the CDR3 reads CASSLVGGRANNEQFF. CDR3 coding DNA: TGTGCCAGCAGCCTAGTAGGCGGGAGGGCCAACAATGAGCAGTTCTTC.

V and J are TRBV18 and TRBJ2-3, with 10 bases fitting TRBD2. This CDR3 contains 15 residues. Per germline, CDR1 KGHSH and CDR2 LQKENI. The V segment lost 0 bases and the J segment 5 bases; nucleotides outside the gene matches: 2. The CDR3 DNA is TGTGCCAGCTCACCACCCGGGACTAGCGTAGATACGCAGTATTTT. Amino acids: CASSPPGTSVDTQYF.

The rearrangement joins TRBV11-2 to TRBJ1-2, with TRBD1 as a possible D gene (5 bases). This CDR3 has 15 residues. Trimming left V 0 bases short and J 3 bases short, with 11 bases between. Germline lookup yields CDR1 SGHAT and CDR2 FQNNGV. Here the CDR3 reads CASSLDPVGDYGYTF. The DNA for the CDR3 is TGTGCCAGCAGCTTAGATCCGGTAGGGGACTATGGCTACACCTTC.

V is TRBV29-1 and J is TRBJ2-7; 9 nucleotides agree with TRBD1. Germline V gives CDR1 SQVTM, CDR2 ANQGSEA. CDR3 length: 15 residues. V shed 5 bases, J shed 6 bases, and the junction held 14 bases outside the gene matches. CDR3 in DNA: TGCAGCGTTAAACTCACCACGGGACAGGGCTTCGAGCAGTACTTC. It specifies CSVKLTTGQGFEQYF.

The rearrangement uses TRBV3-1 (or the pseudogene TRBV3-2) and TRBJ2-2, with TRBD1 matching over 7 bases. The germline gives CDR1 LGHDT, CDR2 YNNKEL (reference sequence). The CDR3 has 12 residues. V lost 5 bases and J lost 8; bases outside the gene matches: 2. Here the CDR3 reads CASSIQGGELFF. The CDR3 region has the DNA TGTGCCAGCAGCATACAGGGGGGGGAGCTGTTTTTT.

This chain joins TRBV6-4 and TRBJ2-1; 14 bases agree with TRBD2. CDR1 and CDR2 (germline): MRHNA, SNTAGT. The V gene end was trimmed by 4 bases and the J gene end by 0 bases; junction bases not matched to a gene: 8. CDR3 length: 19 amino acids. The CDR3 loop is CASSGTSGRSPSSYNEQFF. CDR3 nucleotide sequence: TGTGCCAGCAGTGGGACTAGCGGGAGGTCCCCTAGCTCCTACAATGAGCAGTTCTTC.

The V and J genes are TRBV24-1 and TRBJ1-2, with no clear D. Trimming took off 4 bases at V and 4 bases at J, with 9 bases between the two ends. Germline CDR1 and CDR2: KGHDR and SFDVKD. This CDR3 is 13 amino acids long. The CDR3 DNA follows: TGTGCCACCAGTGACAGGCTTGGCTATGGCTACACCTTC. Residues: CATSDRLGYGYTF.